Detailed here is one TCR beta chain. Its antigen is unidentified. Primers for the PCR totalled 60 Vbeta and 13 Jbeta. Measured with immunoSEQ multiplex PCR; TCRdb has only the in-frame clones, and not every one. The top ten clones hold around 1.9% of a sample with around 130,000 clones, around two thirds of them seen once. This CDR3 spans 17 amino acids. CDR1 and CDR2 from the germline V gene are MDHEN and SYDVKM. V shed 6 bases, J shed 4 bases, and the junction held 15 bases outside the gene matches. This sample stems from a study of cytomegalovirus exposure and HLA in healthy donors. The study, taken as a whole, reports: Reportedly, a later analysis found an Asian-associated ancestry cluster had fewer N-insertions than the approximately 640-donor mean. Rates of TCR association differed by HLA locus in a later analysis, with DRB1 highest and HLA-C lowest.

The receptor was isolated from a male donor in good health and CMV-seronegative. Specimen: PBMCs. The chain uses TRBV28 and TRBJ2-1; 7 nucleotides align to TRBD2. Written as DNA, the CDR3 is TGTGCCAGCAGCTCCACCGGCGGTAGCGGGCGGTACAATGAGCAGTTCTTC. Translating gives CASSSTGGSGRYNEQFF. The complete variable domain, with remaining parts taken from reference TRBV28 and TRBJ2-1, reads DVKVTQSSRYLVKRTGEKVFLECVQDMDHENMFWYRQDPGLGLRLIYFSYDVKMKEKGDIPEGYSVSREKKERFSLILESASTNQTSMYLCASSSTGGSGRYNEQFFGPGTRLTVL.